This T cell receptor beta chain was recorded in a study of T-cell reconstitution after alpha-beta-depleted transplantation in children. This clonotype came up many times. Unique molecular identifiers were incorporated into the prepared TCRbeta library. MiXCR, applied by TCRdb to the PCR reads, yields one record per CDR3 protein. The sample lists over 200,000 distinct CDR3 sequences, under 9.5% seen once, with 5% to 7% in the top ten. Germline V CDR1 and CDR2: SGHVS, FQNEAQ. With 3 bases removed from V and 3 bases from J, the gap between germline ends came to 6 bases. The CDR3 contains 12 residues. The rearrangement links TRBV7-8 to TRBJ2-7; D gene uncertain. The receptor comes from a human donor who donated a stem cell graft to a child with acute lymphoblastic leukemia. The sequenced sample was PBMCs from the stem cell graft donor, obtained from the stem cell graft. The CDR3 here is CASSFLSYEQYF. For the CDR3, the DNA is TGTGCCAGCAGCTTTCTCAGCTACGAGCAGTACTTC.